This T cell receptor beta chain was observed in a study of blood T cell repertoires in COVID-19. For the study at large: From T cells, B-cell-depleted T cells, or PBMCs came the material, which was cDNA or gDNA.

Method: immunoSEQ multiplex PCR; TCRdb's copy keeps in-frame clones and lacks some. The table lists about 200,000 clones, around 85% of them singletons. This clone was seen once. Trimming took 3 bases from V and 1 from J, leaving 15 bases between them. In germline, CDR1 is SNHLY, CDR2 FYNNEI. The CDR3 is 16 amino acids. Input material: peripheral blood. V gene TRBV2 combines with J gene TRBJ1-1; D remains ambiguous. The sequence came from a man in his forties with acute or convalescent COVID-19. The CDR3 DNA sequence: TGTGCCAGCAGTGATCGGGAGGGCAGCCGGAACACTGAAGCTTTCTTT. This translates into CASSDREGSRNTEAFF.